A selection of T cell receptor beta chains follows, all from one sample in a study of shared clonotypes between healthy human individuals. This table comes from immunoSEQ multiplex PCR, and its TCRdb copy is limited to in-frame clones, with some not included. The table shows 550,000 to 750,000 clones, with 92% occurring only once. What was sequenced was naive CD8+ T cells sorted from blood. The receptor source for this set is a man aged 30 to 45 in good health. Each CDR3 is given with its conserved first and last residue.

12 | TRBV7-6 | CASSWTGDEQFF
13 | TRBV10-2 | CASSELEGNEQFF
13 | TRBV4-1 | CASGLPDYNEQFF
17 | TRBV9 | CASSDAHREMYQETQYF
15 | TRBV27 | CPEESQREGVETQYF
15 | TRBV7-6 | CASSLGLADYNEQFF
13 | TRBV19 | CASSITKDYEQYF
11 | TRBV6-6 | CASIQSWGAFF
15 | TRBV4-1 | CASSQEQSSGNTIYF
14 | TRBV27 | CASTPSGTLNEQFF
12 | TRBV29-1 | CSVVDGSGELFF
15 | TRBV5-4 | CASSLSRQSTDTQYF
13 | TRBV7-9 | CASSATLLTEAFF
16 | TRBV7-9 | CASSLTGGRANNEQFF
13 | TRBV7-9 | CASSPRWIYGYTF
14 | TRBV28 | CASSPGQILYEQYF
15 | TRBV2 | CASPLVGPLNTEAFF
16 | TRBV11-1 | CASSNREARAKNIQYF
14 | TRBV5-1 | CASSFARPDNEQFF
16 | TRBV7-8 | CASSLVGTSSYNEQFF
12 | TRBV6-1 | CASGPSSYEQYF
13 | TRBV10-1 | CASSESSTGELFF
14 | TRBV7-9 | CASSLAGGQDEQYF
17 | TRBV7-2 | CASNLMAGTESSYEQYF
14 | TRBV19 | CASSPAQGTGELFF
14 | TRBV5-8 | CASSRTGVNEKLFF
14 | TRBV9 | CASSVGQGAYEQYF
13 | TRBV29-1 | CSVEEGVNTEAFF
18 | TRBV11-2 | CASSLAGLAGGAKNIQYF
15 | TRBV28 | CASSGRALSSYEQYF